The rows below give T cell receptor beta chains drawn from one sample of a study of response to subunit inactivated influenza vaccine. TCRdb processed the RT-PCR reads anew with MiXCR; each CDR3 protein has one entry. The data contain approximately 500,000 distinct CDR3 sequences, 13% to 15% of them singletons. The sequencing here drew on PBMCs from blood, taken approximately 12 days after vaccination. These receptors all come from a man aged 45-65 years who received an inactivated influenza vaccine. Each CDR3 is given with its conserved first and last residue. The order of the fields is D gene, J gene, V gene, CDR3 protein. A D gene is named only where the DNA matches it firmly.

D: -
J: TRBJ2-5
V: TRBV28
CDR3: CASSPQGFQETQYF

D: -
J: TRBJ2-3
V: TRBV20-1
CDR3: CSAPRESTDTQYF

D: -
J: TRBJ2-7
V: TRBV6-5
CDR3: CASSYTSGTQINEQYF

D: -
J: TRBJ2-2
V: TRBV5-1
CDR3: CASSLVGRTGELFF

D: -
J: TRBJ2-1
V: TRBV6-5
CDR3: CASSYYGGDNEQFF

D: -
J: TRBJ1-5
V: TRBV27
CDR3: CASSPYSFHRGGGKPQHF

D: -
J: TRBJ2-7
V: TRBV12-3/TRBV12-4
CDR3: CASGKVRYEQYF

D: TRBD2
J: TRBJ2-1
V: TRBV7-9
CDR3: CASRHLSGGDSYNEQFF

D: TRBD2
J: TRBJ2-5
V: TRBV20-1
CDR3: CSAPIAGQLLETQYF

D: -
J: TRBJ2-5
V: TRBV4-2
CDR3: CASSSPMETQYF

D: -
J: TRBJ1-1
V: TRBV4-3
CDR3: CASSQELTPYTEAFF

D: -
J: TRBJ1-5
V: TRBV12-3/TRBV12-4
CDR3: CASRWDSNQPQHF